The 25 T cell receptor beta chains listed next were all sequenced from one sample in a study of early T cells in non-severe SARS-CoV-2 infection. Each CDR3 protein is one row after TCRdb ran MiXCR on the 5' RACE reads. This table has roughly 65,000 distinct CDR3 sequences, more than 9% appearing once. Input material: whole blood. These receptors were taken from an adult who was a healthcare worker with PCR-confirmed SARS-CoV-2 infection or an uninfected control (not recorded which).

The chain recombines TRBV27 with TRBJ2-7; D possibly uses TRBD1 or TRBD2 (5 bases each). This CDR3 spans 14 amino acids. Trimming took off 5 bases at V and 6 bases at J, with 17 bases between the two ends. Germline V lookup: CDR1 MNHEY, CDR2 SMNVEV (reference sequence). This CDR3 reads CASSPRRGETEQYF. CDR3 nucleotide sequence: TGTGCCAGCAGTCCCCGAAGAGGGGAAACCGAGCAGTACTTC.

By sample fraction, this clonotype is medium-sized. V and J are TRBV20-1 and TRBJ2-3, with no clear D. Per germline, CDR1 DFQATT and CDR2 SNEGSKA (reference sequence). This CDR3 has 15 residues. The germline V and J ends were trimmed by 2 bases and 0 bases, with 12 bases remaining between them. The CDR3 nucleotides are TGCAGTGCTAGACCCTACAGAATTAGCACAGATACGCAGTATTTT. Translating gives CSARPYRISTDTQYF.

Ten or more counts support this clonotype. The V gene is TRBV24-1, the J gene TRBJ2-2; tentatively, D is TRBD2 (5 bases). The CDR3 runs to 12 residues. The V gene lost 7 bases and the J gene lost 5 bases, with 7 bases spanning the gap. Germline V gives CDR1 KGHDR, CDR2 SFDVKD. CDR3: CATSRGTGELFF. DNA of the CDR3: TGTGCCACCAGCCGGGGTACCGGGGAGCTGTTTTTT.

V gene TRBV28 combines with J gene TRBJ2-5, with TRBD1 as a possible D gene (5 bases). The V gene lost 2 bases and the J gene lost 10 bases, with 17 bases spanning the gap. CDR1 is MDHEN, CDR2 SYDVKM, per germline. This CDR3 is built from 14 residues. The CDR3 nucleotides read TGTGCCAGCAGTTTAGTGACAGCCCCAAGGGGCCAGTACTTC. This codes for CASSLVTAPRGQYF.

The CDR3 DNA is TGCAGCGCCGGGGCGGCGGGGGGACCCTCGGATACGCAGTATTTT. Amino acids: CSAGAAGGPSDTQYF. The gene calls are TRBV29-1 and TRBJ2-3, with 8 bases fitting TRBD2. CDR1 SQVTM and CDR2 ANQGSEA come from the germline V gene. Losses at the gene ends were 7 bases for V and 6 bases for J; bases not matched to a gene: 15. This CDR3 has 15 amino acids.

The sample holds many counts of this clonotype. V gene TRBV12-3 or TRBV12-4 combines with J gene TRBJ1-1, with D possibly matching TRBD1 (5 bases). Trimming stripped 3 bases from V and 1 base from J, with 9 bases between. There are 14 residues in the CDR3. DNA for the CDR3: TGTGCCAGCAGTTTCTTGGGGGGGAACACTGAAGCTTTCTTT. As protein: CASSFLGGNTEAFF.

This sequence joins TRBV29-1 and TRBJ2-6; maybe TRBD2 (5 bases). With 6 bases removed from V and 0 bases from J, the gap between germline ends came to 12 bases. Germline CDR1 reads SQVTM; CDR2 reads ANQGSEA. The CDR3 totals 15 residues. The CDR3 coding sequence is TGCAGCGTGGCCGGGATTAGCTCTGGGGCCAACGTCCTGACTTTC. Translated: CSVAGISSGANVLTF.

The V call is TRBV2, the J call TRBJ2-1; D is uncertain. CDR1 is SNHLY and CDR2 is FYNNEI in the germline V gene. Trimming stripped 7 bases from V and 10 bases from J, with 14 bases between. The CDR3 loop spans 12 amino acids. In nucleotides, the CDR3 is TGTGCCAGCACGCCCGCCCGGCGAGAGCAGTTCTTC. Translation: CASTPARREQFF.

This clonotype was observed many times. J is TRBJ2-3 and V is TRBV5-1, with D unclear. Germline lookup yields CDR1 SGHRS and CDR2 YFSETQ. The V and J ends lost 4 bases and 0 bases respectively, with 3 bases between them. The CDR3 contains 12 residues. CDR3 nucleotides: TGCGCCAGCAGCCGCAGCACAGATACGCAGTATTTT. Its translation is CASSRSTDTQYF.

This clonotype has a handful of counts. The V gene is TRBV11-2, the J gene TRBJ2-7; the match to TRBD2 covers 8 bases. J was trimmed by 0 bases and V by 3 bases; bases with no gene match: 4. This CDR3 has 15 residues. Germline CDR1 SGHAT, CDR2 FQNNGV. CDR3 coding DNA: TGTGCCAGCAGCTTTACTAGCGGCAGCTCCTACGAGCAGTACTTC. Translation gives CASSFTSGSSYEQYF.

This clonotype was seen a handful of times. The V gene is TRBV3-1, the J gene TRBJ2-1; TRBD2 matches at 7 bases. The CDR3 length is 12 residues. CDR1 and CDR2 (germline): LGHDT, YNNKEL (reference sequence). The J segment lost 15 bases and the V segment lost 1 base, leaving 6 bases of the junction unmatched. CDR3 in amino acids: CASSQGRGGLFF. CDR3 nucleotide sequence: TGTGCCAGCAGCCAAGGTCGCGGGGGTCTGTTCTTC.

At least ten counts were recorded for this clonotype. The rearrangement links TRBV10-3 to TRBJ2-3, with 7 nucleotides matching TRBD2. This CDR3 spans 15 amino acids. V shed 3 bases, J shed 5 bases, and the junction held 8 bases outside the gene matches. Germline CDR1 is ENHRY and CDR2 is SYGVKD. The CDR3 sequence is CAISDDPSGIDTQYF. DNA for the CDR3: TGTGCCATCAGTGATGATCCTAGCGGTATAGATACGCAGTATTTT.

This clonotype has a count of ten or more. The rearrangement uses TRBV9 and TRBJ2-6, with TRBD1 matching over 12 bases. J was trimmed by 3 bases and V by 3 bases; bases with no gene match: 7. This CDR3 spans 18 amino acids. The germline CDR1 and CDR2 sequences are SGDLS and YYNGEE. CDR3 sequence (DNA): TGTGCCAGCAGCGACGGGACAGGGGGCGGTTTTGGGGCCAACGTCCTGACTTTC. The encoded protein is CASSDGTGGGFGANVLTF.

This rearrangement joins TRBV28 to TRBJ2-6, with TRBD2 as a possible D gene (6 bases). Trimming removed 5 bases at V and 1 base at J, with 15 bases between. This CDR3 has 17 amino acids. Germline CDR1 is MDHEN and CDR2 is SYDVKM. The CDR3 sequence is CASSPPGTPSGANVLTF. The CDR3 nucleotides read TGTGCCAGCAGTCCCCCAGGGACTCCGTCTGGGGCCAACGTCCTGACTTTC.

This clonotype has more than one count but fewer than ten. The V call is TRBV7-9, the J call TRBJ2-2; D remains ambiguous. V lost 1 base and J 0 bases, leaving 3 bases between the germline ends. CDR1 is SEHNR, CDR2 FQNEAQ, per germline (reference sequence). CDR3 size: 14 residues. The CDR3 is CASSLDANTGELFF. CDR3 DNA: TGTGCCAGCAGCTTAGATGCGAACACCGGGGAGCTGTTTTTT.

This clonotype occurred a few times. The chain carries TRBV11-2 and TRBJ1-1; no reliable D call. The V end was cut by 1 base, the J end by 0 bases, with 12 bases between. Looked up from germline, CDR1 is SGHAT and CDR2 is FQNNGV. This CDR3 is built from 16 residues. The CDR3 sequence: CASSLVSQPLNTEAFF. Here the CDR3 DNA reads TGTGCCAGCAGCTTAGTCAGTCAGCCTCTGAACACTGAAGCTTTCTTT. Using reference TRBV11-2 and TRBJ1-1 for the parts outside the CDR3, the full variable domain is EAGVAQSPRYKIIEKRQSVAFWCNPISGHATLYWYQQILGQGPKLLIQFQNNGVVDDSQLPKDRFSAERLKGVDSTLKIQPAKLEDSAVYLCASSLVSQPLNTEAFFGQGTRLTVV.

This clonotype was seen repeatedly, ten times or more. This chain links TRBV13 with TRBJ1-1; perhaps TRBD1 as D (5 bases). V gave up 4 bases and J gave up 1 base, with 7 bases separating them. Germline-derived CDR1 and CDR2 are PRHDT and FYEKMQ (reference sequence). The CDR3 sequence is 13 residues long. The CDR3 here is CASSWGRNTEAFF. The CDR3 region has the DNA TGTGCCAGCAGCTGGGGACGGAACACTGAAGCTTTCTTT.

The V call is TRBV28, the J call TRBJ2-1, with 10 bases matching TRBD2. Trimming at V came to 6 bases and at J to 1 base, leaving 3 bases not matched to a gene. From germline, CDR1 is MDHEN and CDR2 SYDVKM. The CDR3 totals 15 residues. The chain's CDR3 is CASSHSGGSYNEQFF. The CDR3 region has the DNA TGTGCCAGCAGCCATAGCGGGGGGTCCTACAATGAGCAGTTCTTC.

In this sample, this clonotype turned up many times. V usage is TRBV11-2 and J usage is TRBJ1-4; 7 bases map to TRBD1. In germline, CDR1 is SGHAT, CDR2 FQNNGV. The CDR3 has 13 amino acids. V shed 7 bases, J shed 6 bases, and the junction held 5 bases outside the gene matches. The DNA of the CDR3 is TGTGCCAGCATGGGACAGCAAGATGAAAAACTGTTTTTT. Its protein product is CASMGQQDEKLFF. Based on the CDR3 plus reference TRBV11-2 and TRBJ1-4, the full variable domain is EAGVAQSPRYKIIEKRQSVAFWCNPISGHATLYWYQQILGQGPKLLIQFQNNGVVDDSQLPKDRFSAERLKGVDSTLKIQPAKLEDSAVYLCASMGQQDEKLFFGSGTQLSVL.

As to this clonotype: A much more abundant neighbour one base away suggests this may be a read error. The V and J genes are TRBV20-1 and TRBJ1-6, with a weak D call TRBD1 (6 bases). Germline assignment: CDR1 DFQATT and CDR2 SNEGSKA (reference sequence). This CDR3 has 17 amino acids. DNA of the CDR3: TGCAGTGCTGGAGATGGGAGGTTCGACAGGATTCGTTCACCCCTCCACTTT. Its translation: CSAGDGRFDRIRSPLHF.

This clonotype was detected a few times. The chain uses TRBV12-3 or TRBV12-4 and TRBJ2-1; no clear D gene. The CDR3 extends over 18 amino acids. V lost 1 base and J 7 bases, leaving 23 bases between the germline ends. CDR3 sequence: CASSLGWVIGRTRNEQFF. CDR3 nucleotides: TGTGCCAGCAGTTTAGGCTGGGTTATAGGTAGAACGAGGAATGAGCAGTTCTTC.

This clonotype showed up just a few times. The gene calls are TRBV20-1 and TRBJ2-5; D is perhaps TRBD2 (6 bases). This CDR3 comprises 13 residues. CDR1 is DFQATT and CDR2 is SNEGSKA in the germline V gene (reference sequence). V was clipped by 1 base and J by 5 bases, with 11 bases between them. This chain's CDR3 is CSARGGTVETQYF. DNA of the CDR3: TGCAGTGCTAGAGGTGGGACTGTCGAGACCCAGTACTTC.

This clonotype was counted many times. The chain is built from TRBV15 and TRBJ2-2, with a tentative D call TRBD1 (6 bases). The CDR3 length is 14 residues. Germline V gene sequence: CDR1 LNHNV, CDR2 YYDKDF (reference sequence). Between the trimmed V and J ends, which lost 4 bases and 4 bases, there was a span of 10 bases. CDR3 DNA: TGTGCCACCAGCACTGGACAGTTCACCGGGGAGCTGTTTTTT. It translates to CATSTGQFTGELFF. The entire variable domain, with the rest obtained from reference TRBV15 and TRBJ2-2, is as follows: DAMVIQNPRYQVTQFGKPVTLSCSQTLNHNVMYWYQQKSSQAPKLLFHYYDKDFNNEADTPDNFQSRRPNTSFCFLDIRSPGLGDTAMYLCATSTGQFTGELFFGEGSRLTVL.

There are many counts of this clonotype. The chain is built from TRBV6-5 and TRBJ1-1; D is possibly TRBD1 (5 bases). CDR1 and CDR2 (germline): MNHEY, SVGAGI. V was cut by 2 bases and J by 6 bases, with 16 bases left in between. This CDR3 is built from 15 residues. Written as DNA, the CDR3 is TGTGCCAGCAGTTACAGCCCCCAGGGCGTGGCTGAAGCTTTCTTT. It codes for CASSYSPQGVAEAFF.

This clonotype was observed many times. The rearrangement links TRBV28 to TRBJ2-1, with 10 nucleotides matching TRBD2. Germline lookup yields CDR1 MDHEN and CDR2 SYDVKM. The junction had 10 bases not matched to a gene; V was cut back by 6 bases and J by 8 bases. This CDR3 is built from 15 residues. For the CDR3, the DNA is TGTGCCAGCAGCTTAGTCAGCGGGGGGGCGGATGAGCAGTTCTTC. Translated, it gives CASSLVSGGADEQFF.